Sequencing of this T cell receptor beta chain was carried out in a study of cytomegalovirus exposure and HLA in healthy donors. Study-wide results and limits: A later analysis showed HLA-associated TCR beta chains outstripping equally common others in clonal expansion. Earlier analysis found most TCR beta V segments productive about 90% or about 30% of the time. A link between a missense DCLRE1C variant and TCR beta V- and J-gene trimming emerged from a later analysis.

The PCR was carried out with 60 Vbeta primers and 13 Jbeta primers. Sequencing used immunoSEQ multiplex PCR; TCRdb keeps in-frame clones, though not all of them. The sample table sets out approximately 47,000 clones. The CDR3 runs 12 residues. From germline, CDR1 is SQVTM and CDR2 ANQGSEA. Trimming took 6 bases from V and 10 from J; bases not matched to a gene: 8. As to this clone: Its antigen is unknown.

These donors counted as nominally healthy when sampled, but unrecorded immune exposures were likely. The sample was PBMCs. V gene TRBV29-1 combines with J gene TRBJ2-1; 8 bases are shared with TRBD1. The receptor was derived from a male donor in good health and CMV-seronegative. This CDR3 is CSVHRTGKEQFF. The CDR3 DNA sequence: TGCAGCGTCCACCGGACAGGGAAGGAGCAGTTCTTC.